The present T cell receptor beta chain was sequenced within a study of control samples from healthy donors and cancer patients. This CDR3 has 13 residues. V was shortened by 5 bases and J by 1 base, with 6 bases between the two germline ends. Looked up from germline, CDR1 is MDHEN and CDR2 is SYDVKM. Libraries were prepared by immunoSEQ multiplex PCR; TCRdb keeps only in-frame clonotypes and omits some of them. The data hold about 150,000 clones, with more than 85% observed a single time. The chain links TRBV28 to TRBJ1-3, with D uncertain. This TCR was recovered from a woman between 25 and 40 years old in good health. The sequencing sample was made of blood. The CDR3 DNA sequence: TGTGCCAGCAGTATGTTATCTGGAAACACCATATATTTT. Amino acids: CASSMLSGNTIYF.